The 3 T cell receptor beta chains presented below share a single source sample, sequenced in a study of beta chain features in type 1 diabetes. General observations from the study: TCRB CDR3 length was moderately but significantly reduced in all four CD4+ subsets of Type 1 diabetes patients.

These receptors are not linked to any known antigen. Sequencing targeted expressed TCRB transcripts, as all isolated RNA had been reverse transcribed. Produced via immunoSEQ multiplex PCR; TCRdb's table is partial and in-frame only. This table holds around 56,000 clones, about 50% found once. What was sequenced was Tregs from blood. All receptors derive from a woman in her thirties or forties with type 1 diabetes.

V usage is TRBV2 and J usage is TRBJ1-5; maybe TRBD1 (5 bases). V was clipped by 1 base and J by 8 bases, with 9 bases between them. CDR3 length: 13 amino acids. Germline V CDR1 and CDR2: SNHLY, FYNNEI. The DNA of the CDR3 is TGTGCCAGCAGTGAAGGGCGGGGGGAGCCCCAGCATTTT. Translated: CASSEGRGEPQHF.

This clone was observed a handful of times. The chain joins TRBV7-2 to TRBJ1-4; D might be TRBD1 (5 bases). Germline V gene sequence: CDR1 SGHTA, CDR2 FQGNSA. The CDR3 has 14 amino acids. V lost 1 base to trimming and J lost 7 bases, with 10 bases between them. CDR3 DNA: TGTGCCAGCAGCTTAGGCGGGACGGGTGAAAAACTGTTTTTT. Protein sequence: CASSLGGTGEKLFF. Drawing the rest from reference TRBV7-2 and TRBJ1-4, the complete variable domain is GAGVSQSPSNKVTEKGKDVELRCDPISGHTALYWYRQSLGQGLEFLIYFQGNSAPDKSGLPSDRFSAERTGGSVSTLTIQRTQQEDSAVYLCASSLGGTGEKLFFGSGTQLSVL.

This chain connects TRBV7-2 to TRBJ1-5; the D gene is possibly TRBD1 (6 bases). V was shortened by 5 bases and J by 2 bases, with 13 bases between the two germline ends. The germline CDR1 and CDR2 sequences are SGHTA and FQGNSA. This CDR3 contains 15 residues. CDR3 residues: CASSRDNSGNQPQHF. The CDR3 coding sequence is TGTGCCAGCAGCCGGGACAACTCGGGCAATCAGCCCCAGCATTTT. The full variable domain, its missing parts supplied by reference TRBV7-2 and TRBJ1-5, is GAGVSQSPSNKVTEKGKDVELRCDPISGHTALYWYRQSLGQGLEFLIYFQGNSAPDKSGLPSDRFSAERTGGSVSTLTIQRTQQEDSAVYLCASSRDNSGNQPQHFGDGTRLSIL.